These T cell receptor beta chains were read from a single sample in a study of OX40 agonist ivuxolimab in advanced cancers. The repertoire was sequenced with immunoSEQ multiplex PCR; TCRdb's copy has only in-frame clones and lacks some. The table includes 63,000 or so clones, 84% detected once. The sequenced sample was CD4+ or CD8+ T cells sorted from blood, obtained in a trial of the OX40 agonist ivuxolimab. These receptors were obtained from an adult with an advanced solid tumor such as melanoma, head and neck, liver or kidney cancer. The CDR3 runs from the conserved cysteine through the conserved F or W. Each record gives: CDR3 length, V gene, J gene, D gene, clone size, CDR3 DNA, CDR3 protein. A D gene is named only where the DNA matches it firmly. Not every row has a clone size; where given, it reads once, few, many or a size class.

cdr3_length: 13
v_call: TRBV28
j_call: TRBJ2-5
d_call: NA
clone_size: NA
cdr3_nt: TGTGCCAGCACCGGGGGGCAGAAAGAGACCCAGTACTTC
cdr3_aa: CASTGGQKETQYF

cdr3_length: 14
v_call: TRBV9
j_call: TRBJ2-3
d_call: NA
clone_size: NA
cdr3_nt: TGTGCCAGCAGCCCCCGACCCGAGACAGATACGCAGTATTTT
cdr3_aa: CASSPRPETDTQYF

cdr3_length: 14
v_call: TRBV18
j_call: TRBJ2-7
d_call: NA
clone_size: few
cdr3_nt: TGTGCCAGCTCACCACCGACGGTGACCTACGAGCAGTACTTC
cdr3_aa: CASSPPTVTYEQYF

cdr3_length: 14
v_call: TRBV19
j_call: TRBJ2-2
d_call: NA
clone_size: NA
cdr3_nt: TGTGCCAGTAGTATTGGACCTAACACCGGGGAGCTGTTTTTT
cdr3_aa: CASSIGPNTGELFF

cdr3_length: 13
v_call: TRBV6-5
j_call: TRBJ1-2
d_call: NA
clone_size: NA
cdr3_nt: TGTGCCAGCAGAACAGGGCTAGACTATGGCTACACCTTC
cdr3_aa: CASRTGLDYGYTF

cdr3_length: 14
v_call: TRBV5-5
j_call: TRBJ1-2
d_call: NA
clone_size: once
cdr3_nt: TGTGCCAGCAGCTTGAGACCGGCCGGCTATGGCTACACCTTC
cdr3_aa: CASSLRPAGYGYTF

cdr3_length: 11
v_call: TRBV20-1
j_call: TRBJ2-5
d_call: NA
clone_size: NA
cdr3_nt: TGCAGTGCTAGACTCGGGGGGACCCAGTACTTC
cdr3_aa: CSARLGGTQYF

cdr3_length: 15
v_call: TRBV9
j_call: TRBJ2-7
d_call: TRBD1
clone_size: NA
cdr3_nt: TGTGCCAGCAGCGTGGGACAGGGGGGAATCTACGAGCAGTACTTC
cdr3_aa: CASSVGQGGIYEQYF

cdr3_length: 14
v_call: TRBV19
j_call: TRBJ1-6
d_call: NA
clone_size: many
cdr3_nt: TGTGCCAGTATCGGCGAATCCTATAATTCACCCCTCCACTTT
cdr3_aa: CASIGESYNSPLHF

cdr3_length: 13
v_call: TRBV30
j_call: TRBJ1-2
d_call: NA
clone_size: NA
cdr3_nt: TGTGCCTGGAGTGTAGGGACGGGTGACCGCTACACCTTC
cdr3_aa: CAWSVGTGDRYTF

cdr3_length: 13
v_call: TRBV27
j_call: TRBJ2-7
d_call: TRBD2
clone_size: NA
cdr3_nt: TGTGCCAGCAGGACGACGACTAGCTCAAAGCAGTACTTC
cdr3_aa: CASRTTTSSKQYF

cdr3_length: 13
v_call: TRBV7-9
j_call: TRBJ2-7
d_call: TRBD1
clone_size: NA
cdr3_nt: TGTGCCGTACAGGGGTATGGAACGAGAGAGCAGTACTTC
cdr3_aa: CAVQGYGTREQYF

cdr3_length: 15
v_call: TRBV9
j_call: TRBJ2-7
d_call: TRBD1
clone_size: NA
cdr3_nt: TGTGCCAGCAGCACCCACGGGACAGGTGCCTACGAGCAGTACTTC
cdr3_aa: CASSTHGTGAYEQYF

cdr3_length: 13
v_call: TRBV7-2
j_call: TRBJ1-1
d_call: NA
clone_size: once
cdr3_nt: TGTGCCAGCAGCCAAAAAAGGCTCACTGAAGCTTTCTTT
cdr3_aa: CASSQKRLTEAFF

cdr3_length: 14
v_call: TRBV5-6
j_call: TRBJ1-6
d_call: NA
clone_size: NA
cdr3_nt: TGTGCCAGCAGCTTCCGGCAGGGTGATTCACCCCTCCACTTT
cdr3_aa: CASSFRQGDSPLHF

cdr3_length: 15
v_call: TRBV5-1
j_call: TRBJ1-1
d_call: NA
clone_size: once
cdr3_nt: TGCGCCAGCAGCTTGGCGGGGGGGGCGAACACTGAAGCTTTCTTT
cdr3_aa: CASSLAGGANTEAFF

cdr3_length: 12
v_call: TRBV5-4
j_call: TRBJ2-3
d_call: NA
clone_size: NA
cdr3_nt: TGTGCCAGCAGCTTGAAGCCTAATACGCAGTATTTT
cdr3_aa: CASSLKPNTQYF

cdr3_length: 16
v_call: TRBV11-2
j_call: TRBJ2-7
d_call: NA
clone_size: NA
cdr3_nt: TGTGCCAGCAGCTCGGGGACTGGTGCCACTCAGGAGGAGCAGTACTTC
cdr3_aa: CASSSGTGATQEEQYF

cdr3_length: 16
v_call: TRBV4-2
j_call: TRBJ2-2
d_call: NA
clone_size: NA
cdr3_nt: TGTGCCAGCAGCGACCGTGACGGTGCGAACACCGGGGAGCTGTTTTTT
cdr3_aa: CASSDRDGANTGELFF

cdr3_length: 12
v_call: TRBV18
j_call: TRBJ1-1
d_call: NA
clone_size: NA
cdr3_nt: TGTGCCAGCTCACCCCCTGACAGTGAAGCTTTCTTT
cdr3_aa: CASSPPDSEAFF

cdr3_length: 18
v_call: TRBV2
j_call: TRBJ2-7
d_call: TRBD2
clone_size: NA
cdr3_nt: TGTGCCAGCAGCCTATCGCTAGCGGGGGGGGTTAGCTCCTACGAGCAGTACTTC
cdr3_aa: CASSLSLAGGVSSYEQYF

cdr3_length: 14
v_call: TRBV2
j_call: TRBJ1-1
d_call: NA
clone_size: NA
cdr3_nt: TGTGCCAGCAGAGATAATACAGGGAACACTGAAGCTTTCTTT
cdr3_aa: CASRDNTGNTEAFF

cdr3_length: 14
v_call: TRBV19
j_call: TRBJ1-5
d_call: NA
clone_size: NA
cdr3_nt: TGTGCCAGTAGACTGGGGCCGGGCAATCAGCCCCAGCATTTT
cdr3_aa: CASRLGPGNQPQHF

cdr3_length: 19
v_call: TRBV5-1
j_call: TRBJ2-1
d_call: TRBD1
clone_size: NA
cdr3_nt: TGCGCCAGCAGCTTGTTGAACAGGGGGGTGGCGAGCTCCTACAATGAGCAGTTCTTC
cdr3_aa: CASSLLNRGVASSYNEQFF

cdr3_length: 14
v_call: TRBV6-6
j_call: TRBJ1-2
d_call: NA
clone_size: NA
cdr3_nt: TGTGCCAGCAGTTACTCGGTAATGAGAGAAGGCTACACCTTC
cdr3_aa: CASSYSVMREGYTF

cdr3_length: 13
v_call: TRBV14
j_call: TRBJ1-2
d_call: TRBD1
clone_size: NA
cdr3_nt: TGTGCCAGCAGCGCTACAGGGGGCTATGGCTACACCTTC
cdr3_aa: CASSATGGYGYTF

cdr3_length: 12
v_call: TRBV18
j_call: TRBJ2-1
d_call: NA
clone_size: NA
cdr3_nt: TGTGCCAGCTCACCTAATCAAAATGAGCAGTTCTTC
cdr3_aa: CASSPNQNEQFF

cdr3_length: 13
v_call: TRBV7-2
j_call: TRBJ1-3
d_call: TRBD1
clone_size: NA
cdr3_nt: TGTGCCAGCAGCAACAGGGGTGGAAACACCATATATTTT
cdr3_aa: CASSNRGGNTIYF

cdr3_length: 15
v_call: TRBV7-6
j_call: TRBJ2-7
d_call: TRBD1
clone_size: NA
cdr3_nt: TGTGCCAGCAGCTCATCCGGGACAGGGGGCTACGAGCAGTACTTC
cdr3_aa: CASSSSGTGGYEQYF

cdr3_length: 15
v_call: TRBV11-1
j_call: TRBJ2-7
d_call: NA
clone_size: few
cdr3_nt: TGTGCCAGCAGCAGCGCTTCTACCTCTTTGGGGGAGCAGTACTTC
cdr3_aa: CASSSASTSLGEQYF

cdr3_length: 14
v_call: TRBV4-1
j_call: TRBJ1-5
d_call: NA
clone_size: NA
cdr3_nt: TGCGCCAGCAGCCAAGAGACCCTCCATCAGCCCCAGCATTTT
cdr3_aa: CASSQETLHQPQHF

cdr3_length: 16
v_call: TRBV14
j_call: TRBJ1-1
d_call: NA
clone_size: NA
cdr3_nt: TGTGCCAGCAGCCATCGACCTTGGCGCAGCTACACTGAAGCTTTCTTT
cdr3_aa: CASSHRPWRSYTEAFF

cdr3_length: 14
v_call: TRBV19
j_call: TRBJ1-6
d_call: TRBD1
clone_size: few
cdr3_nt: TGTGCCGCTCGAAGGACAGGGACCGATTCACCCCTCCACTTT
cdr3_aa: CAARRTGTDSPLHF

cdr3_length: 13
v_call: TRBV5-1
j_call: TRBJ1-1
d_call: TRBD1
clone_size: NA
cdr3_nt: TGCGCCAGCGGGGACAGGGCGAACACTGAAGCTTTCTTT
cdr3_aa: CASGDRANTEAFF

cdr3_length: 15
v_call: TRBV5-6
j_call: TRBJ2-1
d_call: NA
clone_size: NA
cdr3_nt: TGTGCCAGCAGCTCGGCCACGAGCTCCTACAATGAGCAGTTCTTC
cdr3_aa: CASSSATSSYNEQFF

cdr3_length: 14
v_call: TRBV5-1
j_call: TRBJ1-2
d_call: NA
clone_size: medium-sized
cdr3_nt: TGCGCCAGCAGCTTGTTAGGGCCCGGCTATGGCTACACCTTC
cdr3_aa: CASSLLGPGYGYTF

cdr3_length: 16
v_call: TRBV10-3
j_call: TRBJ1-2
d_call: TRBD1
clone_size: NA
cdr3_nt: TGTGCCATCAGTCCCCTGAGGGGAGCAGGGGGCTTTGGCTACACCTTC
cdr3_aa: CAISPLRGAGGFGYTF

cdr3_length: 14
v_call: TRBV13
j_call: TRBJ2-7
d_call: NA
clone_size: NA
cdr3_nt: TGTGCCAGCAGCTTAGGCCCCCAGCCCTACGAGCAGTACTTC
cdr3_aa: CASSLGPQPYEQYF

cdr3_length: 15
v_call: TRBV27
j_call: TRBJ2-4
d_call: NA
clone_size: NA
cdr3_nt: TGTGCCAGCAGTTCGCGGACGGTAGCCAAAAACATTCAGTACTTC
cdr3_aa: CASSSRTVAKNIQYF

cdr3_length: 18
v_call: TRBV11-2
j_call: TRBJ2-5
d_call: TRBD2
clone_size: NA
cdr3_nt: TGTGCCAGCAGCTTAGAGGGCCTAGCGGGGAGACTTCAAGAGACCCAGTACTTC
cdr3_aa: CASSLEGLAGRLQETQYF

cdr3_length: 14
v_call: TRBV11-2
j_call: TRBJ2-5
d_call: NA
clone_size: NA
cdr3_nt: TGTGCCAGCAGCCCCCGGGGTGTACGGGAGACCCAGTACTTC
cdr3_aa: CASSPRGVRETQYF

cdr3_length: 12
v_call: TRBV28
j_call: TRBJ1-2
d_call: NA
clone_size: few
cdr3_nt: TGTGCCAGCCAGACAGTGAACTATGGCTACACCTTC
cdr3_aa: CASQTVNYGYTF

cdr3_length: 14
v_call: TRBV30
j_call: TRBJ2-7
d_call: TRBD2
clone_size: once
cdr3_nt: TGTGCCTGGAGCCCTGGGGGGTGGGGGGGGGAGCAGTACTTC
cdr3_aa: CAWSPGGWGGEQYF

cdr3_length: 13
v_call: TRBV5-1
j_call: TRBJ2-7
d_call: NA
clone_size: NA
cdr3_nt: TGCGCCAGCACCCTGGACACCACCCGCGAGCAGTACTTC
cdr3_aa: CASTLDTTREQYF

cdr3_length: 14
v_call: TRBV28
j_call: TRBJ1-5
d_call: NA
clone_size: once
cdr3_nt: TGTGCCAGCAGTTTATATGGGACTGGCCGGCCCCAGCATTTT
cdr3_aa: CASSLYGTGRPQHF

cdr3_length: 15
v_call: TRBV5-1
j_call: TRBJ2-7
d_call: TRBD2
clone_size: few
cdr3_nt: TGCGCCAGCAGCAAGGGACTAGCGGGGGTCTACGAGCAGTACTTC
cdr3_aa: CASSKGLAGVYEQYF

cdr3_length: 12
v_call: TRBV5-6
j_call: TRBJ1-1
d_call: NA
clone_size: NA
cdr3_nt: TGTGCCAGCAGCTCTTCTGGGGGGTACGCTTTCTTT
cdr3_aa: CASSSSGGYAFF

cdr3_length: 15
v_call: TRBV28
j_call: TRBJ2-1
d_call: TRBD2
clone_size: NA
cdr3_nt: TGTGCCAGCAGTCTAGCGACCGGGACTAAGGCTGAGCAGTTCTTC
cdr3_aa: CASSLATGTKAEQFF

cdr3_length: 18
v_call: TRBV9
j_call: TRBJ2-3
d_call: NA
clone_size: NA
cdr3_nt: TGTGCCAGCAGCGTAAGCGGAAGACGACAGGGAGGGACAGATACGCAGTATTTT
cdr3_aa: CASSVSGRRQGGTDTQYF

cdr3_length: 13
v_call: TRBV30
j_call: TRBJ1-2
d_call: TRBD1
clone_size: NA
cdr3_nt: TGTGCCTGGCTGGACAGGGGTGCCTATGGCTACACCTTC
cdr3_aa: CAWLDRGAYGYTF

cdr3_length: 13
v_call: TRBV7-2
j_call: TRBJ1-2
d_call: NA
clone_size: NA
cdr3_nt: TGTGCCAGCAGCTTACGGGATAACTATGGCTACACCTTC
cdr3_aa: CASSLRDNYGYTF

cdr3_length: 15
v_call: TRBV7-3
j_call: TRBJ1-2
d_call: TRBD1
clone_size: NA
cdr3_nt: TGTGCCAGCAGCCCGTCCACAGGGGTCTCGTATGGCTACACCTTC
cdr3_aa: CASSPSTGVSYGYTF

cdr3_length: 13
v_call: TRBV19
j_call: TRBJ2-7
d_call: TRBD1
clone_size: NA
cdr3_nt: TGTGCCAGCGGACAGGGGGCCCGGAACGAGCAGTACTTC
cdr3_aa: CASGQGARNEQYF

cdr3_length: 17
v_call: TRBV4-1
j_call: TRBJ1-1
d_call: NA
clone_size: NA
cdr3_nt: TGCGCCAGCAGCCAACACAGGGCGATCCATGGGAACACTGAAGCTTTCTTT
cdr3_aa: CASSQHRAIHGNTEAFF

cdr3_length: 13
v_call: TRBV5-4
j_call: TRBJ2-1
d_call: TRBD1
clone_size: NA
cdr3_nt: TGTGCCAGCAGGGTTGACAGGGGTGTTGAGCAGTTCTTC
cdr3_aa: CASRVDRGVEQFF